This record covers a single TCR beta chain. Its antigen is not known. This specimen comes from a study of blood T cells in healthy people across ages. Study-level background: About one barcoded beta molecule per two T cells came from capture by template switching.

Germline-derived CDR1 and CDR2 are KGHDR and SFDVKD. This CDR3 has 13 residues. Between the trimmed V and J ends, which lost 4 bases and 9 bases, there was a span of 12 bases. Study conclusions and caveats: PBMC samples, being unsorted, prevented any conclusive comparison of naive and antigen-experienced cells.

A sample-barcoded 5' primer and a J-beta primer mix were used in a second PCR of roughly 7 to 11 cycles. TCRdb passed the 5' RACE reads through MiXCR, listing each CDR3 protein once. The sample lists fewer than 800,000 distinct CDR3 sequences, 45% to 50% occurring once. Each of the donors had 8 to 10 milliliters of peripheral blood drawn into EDTA-treated Vacutainer tubes. The sequence was collected from a woman in her sixties in good health. The gene calls are TRBV24-1 and TRBJ2-1; D remains ambiguous. The specimen sequenced was blood. CDR3 sequence: CATSEGALPEQFF. The CDR3 nucleotides read TGTGCCACCAGTGAAGGAGCATTGCCTGAGCAGTTCTTC.